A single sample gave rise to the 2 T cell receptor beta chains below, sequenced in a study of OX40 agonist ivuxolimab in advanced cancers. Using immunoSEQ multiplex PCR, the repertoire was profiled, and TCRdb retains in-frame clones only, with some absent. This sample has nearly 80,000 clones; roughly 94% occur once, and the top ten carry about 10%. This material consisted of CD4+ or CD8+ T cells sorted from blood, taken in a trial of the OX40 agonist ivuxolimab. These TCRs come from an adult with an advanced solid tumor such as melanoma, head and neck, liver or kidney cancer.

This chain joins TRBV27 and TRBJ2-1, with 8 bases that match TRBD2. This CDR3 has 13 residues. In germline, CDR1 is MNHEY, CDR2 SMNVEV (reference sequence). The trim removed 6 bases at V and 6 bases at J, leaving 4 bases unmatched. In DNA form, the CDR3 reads TGTGCCAGCAGGTGGGCGGGAGGCAATGAGCAGTTCTTC. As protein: CASRWAGGNEQFF.

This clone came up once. Written as DNA, the CDR3 is TGTGCCAGCAGCTTAGGAGGGGGGACTAGCGGGGACGAGCAGTACTTC. Translated: CASSLGGGTSGDEQYF. The chain recombines TRBV7-9 with TRBJ2-7, with TRBD2 matching 13 bases. The germline CDR1 and CDR2 sequences are SEHNR and FQNEAQ (reference sequence). Trimming removed 1 base from V and 5 bases from J; junction bases left unmatched: 5. The CDR3 spans 16 residues.